The clone carrying this TCR beta chain was seen a few times. Its antigen remains unidentified. In the same sample, other DNA sequences code for this CDR3. The sample comes from a study of beta chain features in type 1 diabetes. Study-wide context: Over all samples combined, over 85,000,000 sorted cells were examined. Study-level findings and limits: Patients with type 1 diabetes carried fewer insertions and had more deletions at their VDJ junctions. Sampled from patients, naive, central memory and Treg TCRB repertoires appeared more similar than those sampled from healthy donors.

cDNA synthesis used the whole RNA isolate, giving expressed TCRB sequences. Using immunoSEQ multiplex PCR, the repertoire was profiled, and TCRdb retains in-frame clones only, with some absent. The profile shows some 500,000 clones, 11% of them singletons. CD4+ naive, central memory, regulatory and stem cell-like memory cells were sorted via CD45RO/CCR7/CD25/CD127/CD95/CD27. The clonotype originates from a woman aged 18 to 35 in good health. The sequencing sample was made of naive CD4+ T cells from blood.

For the CDR3, the DNA is TGTGCCACCAGCAGAGGGCAAGAGACCCAGTACTTC. This codes for CATSRGQETQYF. The chain recombines TRBV15 with TRBJ2-5; no firm D call. Germline loops: CDR1 LNHNV, CDR2 YYDKDF (reference sequence). CDR3 length: 12 residues. V was cut by 1 base and J by 2 bases, with 2 bases left in between.